One sample yielded the 30 T cell receptor beta chains listed below, sequenced in a study of T cell repertoires in cytomegalovirus infection. MiXCR, run by TCRdb on the reads, gives a single entry per CDR3 protein. The table has some 400,000 distinct CDR3 sequences, about 33% seen once. Input material: PBMCs. The receptor set was obtained from a human donor in good health (CMV status not recorded). Some clones in this sample may be carry-over from other donors' samples.

This clonotype has a handful of counts. The chain couples TRBV11-2 to TRBJ2-7, with D maybe TRBD2 (7 bases). The CDR3 is 15 residues long. Germline CDR1 is SGHAT and CDR2 is FQNNGV. V shed 1 base and J shed 5 bases, with 15 bases lying between them. CDR3 DNA sequence: TGTGCCAGCAGCTTAGGAGGGGGGGAAGTCCACGAGCAGTACTTC. This encodes CASSLGGGEVHEQYF.

This clonotype occurred a few times. CDR3 sequence reads: CASSQELQRANTEAFF. The CDR3 nucleotides read TGTGCCAGCAGCCAAGAGCTTCAGCGAGCGAACACTGAAGCTTTCTTT. The chain is built from TRBV4-2 and TRBJ1-1; no clear D gene. The V gene's germline CDR1 is LGHNA and CDR2 YNFKEQ. V was trimmed by 0 bases and J by 1 base, leaving 12 bases between them. This CDR3 is 16 amino acids long.

This clonotype has more than one count but fewer than ten. A much larger clonotype is one base distant, so this may be a read error. The chain links TRBV5-1 to TRBJ2-2; maybe TRBD1 (6 bases). Germline loops: CDR1 SGHRS, CDR2 YFSETQ. This CDR3 is 14 amino acids long. The CDR3 nucleotides are TGCGCCAGCCGCTTGGCACAGGGTCCAGGAGAGCTGTTTTTT. This sequence encodes CASRLAQGPGELFF.

A word on this clonotype: A much larger clonotype is one base distant, so this may be a read error. The CDR3 here is CASSVFPEQFF. In nucleotides, the CDR3 is TGTGCCAGCAGCGTATTCCCCGAGCAGTTCTTC. The chain combines TRBV7-9 with TRBJ2-1, with unresolved D. The CDR3 length is 11 residues. Germline values: CDR1 SEHNR, CDR2 FQNEAQ (reference sequence). Trimming shortened V by 5 bases and J by 10 bases, and 9 bases separated the two germline ends.

This clonotype was picked up many times. The chain combines TRBV7-2 with TRBJ2-3; 11 nucleotides align to TRBD2. The CDR3 covers 15 residues. V lost 5 bases to trimming and J lost 3 bases; unmatched junction nucleotides: 4. Germline-derived CDR1 and CDR2 are SGHTA and FQGNSA. The CDR3 nucleotides read TGTGCCAGCAGCAATCGACTAGCGGGGACAGATACGCAGTATTTT. Translation gives CASSNRLAGTDTQYF.

This clonotype showed up just a few times. V gene TRBV7-2 combines with J gene TRBJ2-1, with D perhaps assigned TRBD1 or TRBD2 (7 bases each). Trimming removed 5 bases from V and 9 bases from J, with 20 bases in between. The CDR3 contains 15 residues. Germline-derived CDR1 and CDR2 are SGHTA and FQGNSA. CDR3 residues: CASSTRQGGNGEQFF. CDR3 nucleotides: TGTGCCAGCAGCACCCGACAGGGAGGGAATGGTGAGCAGTTCTTC.

Regarding this clonotype: This may be a read error, as it is one base from a much larger clone. The chain uses TRBV7-2 and TRBJ2-1; TRBD2 aligns across 11 bases. Germline V gene sequence: CDR1 SGHTA, CDR2 FQGNSA. The J segment lost 6 bases and the V segment lost 5 bases, leaving 6 bases of the junction unmatched. This CDR3 has 15 amino acids. The CDR3 nucleotides are TGTGCCAGCAGCCTGGGACTAGCGGTGTCCAATGAGCAGTTCTTC. Translating gives CASSLGLAVSNEQFF. The full variable domain, in which reference TRBV7-2 and TRBJ2-1 provide the parts outside the CDR3, is GAGVSQSPSNKVTEKGKDVELRCDPISGHTALYWYRQSLGQGLEFLIYFQGNSAPDKSGLPSDRFSAERTGGSVSTLTIQRTQQEDSAVYLCASSLGLAVSNEQFFGPGTRLTVL.

The chain carries TRBV12-3 or TRBV12-4 and TRBJ2-5; D is ambiguous. The V gene lost 3 bases and the J gene lost 5 bases, with 7 bases spanning the gap. The CDR3 extends over 12 amino acids. Here the CDR3 reads CASSFSRETQYF. The CDR3 DNA sequence: TGTGCCAGCAGTTTTAGCCGGGAGACCCAGTACTTC.

The J gene is TRBJ2-5, the V gene TRBV5-4; D is possibly TRBD2 (6 bases). Germline values: CDR1 SGHNT, CDR2 YYREEE (reference sequence). The V end lost 4 bases, the J end lost 5 bases, and 15 bases lay between the germline ends. CDR3 length: 14 amino acids. The CDR3 spells CASSLGGVGETQYF. The DNA for the CDR3 is TGTGCCAGCAGCCTCGGCGGGGTTGGGGAGACCCAGTACTTC. Together with reference TRBV5-4 and TRBJ2-5, the CDR3 gives the full variable domain: ETGVTQSPTHLIKTRGQQVTLRCSSQSGHNTVSWYQQALGQGPQFIFQYYREEENGRGNFPPRFSGLQFPNYSSELNVNALELDDSALYLCASSLGGVGETQYFGPGTRLLVL.

At least ten counts were recorded for this clonotype. The chain carries TRBV11-2 and TRBJ2-7, with D maybe TRBD1 (5 bases). V dropped 3 bases and J dropped 7 bases, with 13 bases sitting between them. This CDR3 contains 13 residues. Germline V gene data show CDR1 as SGHAT and CDR2 as FQNNGV. The chain's CDR3 is CASSLGRVPEQYF. CDR3 sequence (DNA): TGTGCCAGCAGCTTGGGGCGAGTTCCGGAGCAGTACTTC.

This rearrangement joins TRBV19 to TRBJ1-5; D not resolved. The CDR3 sequence is 15 residues long. The V gene's germline CDR1 is LNHDA and CDR2 SQIVND (reference sequence). Trimming took off 5 bases at V and 0 bases at J, with 11 bases between the two ends. The CDR3 coding sequence is TGTGCCAGTAGTTCCCCCGGAATTAGCAATCAGCCCCAGCATTTT. It translates to CASSSPGISNQPQHF.

This clonotype showed up just once. The genes are TRBV30 and TRBJ1-3; D is undetermined. Looked up from germline, CDR1 is GTSNPN and CDR2 is SVGIG (reference sequence). Trimming left V 0 bases short and J 0 bases short, with 9 bases between. The CDR3 contains 15 residues. The CDR3 region has the DNA TGTGCCTGGAGTGTAGGCCAGGTCTCTGGAAACACCATATATTTT. It yields the protein CAWSVGQVSGNTIYF.

As concerns this clonotype: This could be a read error, since a much larger clone is one nucleotide away. This chain links TRBV7-2 with TRBJ1-1, with 7 bases matching TRBD1. Germline V lookup: CDR1 SGHTA, CDR2 FQGNSA. CDR3 size: 18 residues. CDR3 nucleotides: TGTGCCAGCAGCTTAGAGGGGGGGGGGGACAGAATAAACACTGAAGATTTCTTT. This encodes CASSLEGGGDRINTEDFF.

The CDR3 region is CATSGAAGDTTGELFF. CDR3 sequence (DNA): TGTGCCACCAGCGGGGCGGCAGGGGACACAACCGGGGAGCTGTTTTTT. The gene calls are TRBV15 and TRBJ2-2, with D perhaps TRBD1 (6 bases). V was clipped by 5 bases and J by 5 bases, with 18 bases between them. The CDR3 covers 16 residues. CDR1 and CDR2 from the germline V gene are LNHNV and YYDKDF (reference sequence).

This clonotype was seen a few times. The rearrangement joins TRBV6-1 to TRBJ2-5, with D perhaps matching TRBD2 (5 bases). Trimming removed 1 base from V and 7 bases from J, with 22 bases in between. The CDR3 length is 17 residues. Per the germline V gene, CDR1 is MNHNS and CDR2 is SASEGT. CDR3 amino acids: CASSEVVAARLEGTQYF. DNA of the CDR3: TGTGCCAGCAGTGAAGTAGTAGCAGCGAGACTTGAGGGGACCCAGTACTTC.

J is TRBJ2-1 and V is TRBV2; D is undetermined. Germline-derived CDR1 and CDR2 are SNHLY and FYNNEI. V gave up 3 bases and J gave up 9 bases, with 15 bases separating them. The CDR3 has 14 amino acids. In DNA, the CDR3 is TGTGCCAGCAGTGACCGAAGGGCTTCGAGTGAGCAGTTCTTC. Amino acids: CASSDRRASSEQFF.

This rearrangement joins TRBV7-6 to TRBJ2-5; 9 nucleotides line up with TRBD1. CDR3 length: 15 residues. The V and J ends lost 5 bases and 5 bases, in that order; junction bases with no gene match: 9. Per the germline V gene, CDR1 is SGHVS and CDR2 is FNYEAQ. The CDR3 loop reads CASSRRDRVVETQYF. The DNA of the CDR3 is TGTGCCAGCAGCCGCCGGGACAGGGTTGTGGAGACCCAGTACTTC. Complete variable domain (other parts from reference TRBV7-6 and TRBJ2-5): GAGVSQSPRYKVTKRGQDVALRCDPISGHVSLYWYRQALGQGPEFLTYFNYEAQQDKSGLPNDRFSAERPEGSISTLTIQRTEQRDSAMYRCASSRRDRVVETQYFGPGTRLLVL.

CDR3 DNA sequence: TGCGCCAGCAGCTTGGGGACCGGGACACTTCTTAGCACAGATACGCAGTATTTT. It translates to CASSLGTGTLLSTDTQYF. The rearrangement joins TRBV5-1 to TRBJ2-3; TRBD1 is a possible D gene (6 bases). Trimming pared 0 bases from V and 0 bases from J, leaving 17 bases between. In germline, CDR1 is SGHRS, CDR2 YFSETQ. CDR3 size: 18 residues.

J is TRBJ2-7 and V is TRBV12-3 or TRBV12-4; D is undetermined. V lost 1 base, J lost 2 bases, and 9 bases lay in between. The CDR3 runs to 14 residues. In nucleotides, the CDR3 is TGTGCCAGCAGTTTAGTTCACGCGGCCTACGAGCAGTACTTC. Protein: CASSLVHAAYEQYF.

This clonotype was counted a few times. V and J are TRBV7-6 and TRBJ1-5; D is unresolved. Trimming pared 5 bases from V and 10 bases from J, leaving 15 bases between. From germline, CDR1 is SGHVS and CDR2 FNYEAQ. This CDR3 has 13 amino acids. The CDR3 region is CASSNTDSGPQHF. The CDR3 DNA reads TGTGCCAGCAGCAACACGGATTCGGGACCCCAGCATTTT.

This chain uses TRBV7-8 with TRBJ1-2; no definite D call. Germline V gene lookup returns CDR1 SGHVS and CDR2 FQNEAQ. This CDR3 is 14 amino acids long. The germline V and J ends were trimmed by 3 bases and 2 bases, with 10 bases remaining between them. CDR3 region: CASSFFGSNYGYTF. CDR3 sequence (DNA): TGTGCCAGCAGCTTTTTCGGCAGCAACTATGGCTACACCTTC.

The rearrangement links TRBV7-3 to TRBJ2-7, with D unresolved. Trimming pared 5 bases from V and 7 bases from J, leaving 18 bases between. CDR3 length: 14 residues. Germline loops: CDR1 SGHTA, CDR2 FQGTGA. CDR3 amino acids: CASSDPRASEEQYF. The CDR3 bases are TGTGCCAGCAGCGACCCCCGGGCGTCGGAGGAGCAGTACTTC.

This clonotype was counted between two and nine times. The chain recombines TRBV24-1 with TRBJ1-2; weak D call: TRBD1 (5 bases). V was trimmed by 8 bases and J by 1 base, leaving 13 bases between them. The V gene's germline CDR1 is KGHDR and CDR2 SFDVKD. The CDR3 runs 14 residues. The CDR3 spells CATTPQGNNYGYTF. In nucleotides, the CDR3 is TGTGCCACCACGCCGCAGGGAAATAACTATGGCTACACCTTC.

Ten or more counts support this clonotype. This chain links TRBV4-1 with TRBJ2-3, with D perhaps TRBD2 (6 bases). Per germline, CDR1 MGHRA and CDR2 YSYEKL. V lost 0 bases to trimming and J lost 2 bases, with 12 bases between them. The CDR3 length is 16 residues. In nucleotides, the CDR3 is TGCGCCAGCAGCCAAGATCCTAGCGACCACACAGATACGCAGTATTTT. Its translation: CASSQDPSDHTDTQYF.

This sequence joins TRBV7-2 and TRBJ2-1, with 9 positions matching TRBD1. The CDR3 runs 15 residues. Per germline, CDR1 SGHTA and CDR2 FQGNSA. V lost 5 bases, J lost 7 bases, and 9 bases stayed unmatched. CDR3 sequence reads: CASSPRTGDWNEQFF. The DNA for the CDR3 is TGTGCCAGCAGCCCCCGGACAGGGGATTGGAATGAGCAGTTCTTC.

This clonotype was picked up a small number of times. J is TRBJ2-1 and V is TRBV28, with 9 bases lining up with TRBD2. Germline-derived CDR1 and CDR2 are MDHEN and SYDVKM. V was pared by 5 bases and J by 5 bases, with 7 bases of the junction left unmatched. The CDR3 has 15 residues. The CDR3 coding sequence is TGTGCCAGCAGTACAGAGACTAGCGGTGACAATGAGCAGTTCTTC. The encoded protein is CASSTETSGDNEQFF.

The chain carries TRBV4-2 and TRBJ2-7, with a possible D match to TRBD2 (5 bases). V gave up 5 bases and J gave up 6 bases, with 17 bases separating them. The CDR3 length is 14 residues. Germline V gene sequence: CDR1 LGHNA, CDR2 YNFKEQ. CDR3 in DNA: TGTGCCAGCAGCGGGCTAGCCCCAACCTCCGAGCAGTACTTC. It is translated as CASSGLAPTSEQYF.

This clonotype was picked up a small number of times. The chain combines TRBV29-1 with TRBJ2-1; D perhaps matches TRBD2 (6 bases). Germline V lookup: CDR1 SQVTM, CDR2 ANQGSEA. V was pared by 3 bases and J by 6 bases, with 15 bases between. This CDR3 has 14 residues. CDR3 bases: TGCAGCGTTGACATCGGAGGGTTGGGCAATGAGCAGTTCTTC. It specifies CSVDIGGLGNEQFF.

This clonotype was picked up many times. The genes are TRBV7-8 and TRBJ2-1, with TRBD2 identical over 15 bases. The CDR3 has 17 amino acids. V gave up 5 bases and J gave up 5 bases; unmatched junction bases: 7. Germline V gene sequence: CDR1 SGHVS, CDR2 FQNEAQ. The CDR3 here is CASSLRTSGGADNEQFF. The CDR3 coding sequence is TGTGCCAGCAGCCTACGGACTAGCGGGGGGGCCGACAATGAGCAGTTCTTC.

Comments on this clonotype: Since a much larger clone is just one base distant, this may be a read error. The V call is TRBV9, the J call TRBJ2-1; 9 nucleotides line up with TRBD1. This CDR3 comprises 16 residues. Germline V gene lookup returns CDR1 SGDLS and CDR2 YYNGEE. The CDR3 DNA reads TGTTCCAGCAGCGTAGTGGGGACAGGGTCGCAAAATGAGCAGTTCTTC. Its translation is CSSSVVGTGSQNEQFF. Full variable domain (remainder filled in from reference TRBV9 and TRBJ2-1): DSGVTQTPKHLITATGQRVTLRCSPRSGDLSVYWYQQSLDQGLQFLIQYYNGEERAKGNILERFSAQQFPDLHSELNLSSLELGDSALYFCSSSVVGTGSQNEQFFGPGTRLTVL.